Listed below are T cell receptor beta chains from one sample, sequenced in a study of CDR3 diversity in severe acne. MiXCR, run by TCRdb on the PCR reads, gives a single entry per CDR3 protein. Among roughly 100,000 distinct CDR3 sequences listed, roughly half were seen once. Source material: blood. The receptor source for this set is a male donor with acne. The CDR3 runs from the conserved cysteine through the conserved F or W. Each record gives: J gene, V gene, D gene, clone size, CDR3 protein, CDR3 DNA. A D gene is named only where the DNA matches it firmly. The size of a clone is reported for some rows only, either as once, few or many, or as a class for expanded clones.

j_call: TRBJ2-6; v_call: TRBV3-1; d_call: NA; clone_size: NA; cdr3_aa: CASSQVHSGANVLTF; cdr3_nt: TGTGCCAGCAGCCAAGTGCACTCTGGGGCCAACGTCCTGACTTTC
j_call: TRBJ2-7; v_call: TRBV4-1; d_call: TRBD1; clone_size: many; cdr3_aa: CASSLEPRDSRFYEQYF; cdr3_nt: TGCGCCAGCAGCCTCGAGCCTAGGGACAGTAGGTTCTACGAGCAGTACTTC
j_call: TRBJ2-1; v_call: TRBV20-1; d_call: TRBD2; clone_size: NA; cdr3_aa: CTGLAEVF; cdr3_nt: TGCACCGGACTAGCGGAGGTCTTC
j_call: TRBJ2-3; v_call: TRBV7-2; d_call: TRBD2; clone_size: many; cdr3_aa: CASSLIRDSYSGRGDTQYF; cdr3_nt: TGTGCCAGCAGCTTAATCCGGGACAGTTATAGCGGGAGGGGAGATACGCAGTATTTT
j_call: TRBJ1-5; v_call: TRBV11-2; d_call: NA; clone_size: NA; cdr3_aa: CASSLGRQNNQPQHF; cdr3_nt: TGTGCCAGCAGCTTAGGAAGACAGAACAATCAGCCCCAGCATTTT
j_call: TRBJ2-7; v_call: TRBV20-1; d_call: NA; clone_size: NA; cdr3_aa: CSARQQSSYEQYF; cdr3_nt: TGCAGTGCTAGACAGCAGAGCTCCTACGAGCAGTACTTC
j_call: TRBJ2-7; v_call: TRBV7-9; d_call: NA; clone_size: once; cdr3_aa: CASSLRPGEQYF; cdr3_nt: TGTGCCAGCAGCCTTAGACCGGGTGAGCAGTACTTC
j_call: TRBJ2-1; v_call: TRBV10-3; d_call: TRBD1; clone_size: NA; cdr3_aa: CAISAGTGESYNEQFF; cdr3_nt: TGTGCCATCAGTGCTGGGACAGGGGAGTCCTACAATGAGCAGTTCTTC
j_call: TRBJ2-1; v_call: TRBV5-1; d_call: TRBD1; clone_size: many; cdr3_aa: CASRRTGGGSEQFF; cdr3_nt: TGCGCCAGCAGAAGGACAGGGGGAGGGAGTGAGCAGTTCTTC
j_call: TRBJ2-3; v_call: TRBV6-6; d_call: NA; clone_size: few; cdr3_aa: CASTKVDGGTDTQYF; cdr3_nt: TGTGCCAGCACCAAAGTGGACGGCGGCACAGATACGCAGTATTTT
j_call: TRBJ2-7; v_call: TRBV4-1; d_call: TRBD2; clone_size: many; cdr3_aa: CASSQNPGLAGDEQYF; cdr3_nt: TGCGCCAGCAGCCAGAACCCGGGACTAGCGGGAGACGAGCAGTACTTC
j_call: TRBJ2-7; v_call: TRBV27; d_call: TRBD1; clone_size: few; cdr3_aa: CASSLTGGEYEQYF; cdr3_nt: TGTGCCAGCAGCCTGACAGGGGGCGAGTACGAGCAGTACTTC
j_call: TRBJ2-7; v_call: TRBV28; d_call: NA; clone_size: many; cdr3_aa: CASSLRGRGSYEQYF; cdr3_nt: TGTGCCAGCAGTTTAAGAGGACGTGGTTCATACGAGCAGTACTTC
j_call: TRBJ2-3; v_call: TRBV3-1; d_call: NA; clone_size: NA; cdr3_aa: CASSYGIDTDTQYF; cdr3_nt: TGTGCCAGCAGTTACGGGATCGACACAGATACGCAGTATTTT
j_call: TRBJ2-2; v_call: TRBV6-5; d_call: NA; clone_size: many; cdr3_aa: CASSQFVGTGELFF; cdr3_nt: TGTGCCAGCAGCCAGTTTGTCGGCACCGGGGAGCTGTTTTTT
j_call: TRBJ1-4; v_call: TRBV25-1; d_call: TRBD1; clone_size: NA; cdr3_aa: CASSPRTGDEKLFF; cdr3_nt: TGTGCCAGCAGCCCGAGGACAGGGGATGAAAAACTGTTTTTT
j_call: TRBJ2-5; v_call: TRBV7-6; d_call: NA; clone_size: NA; cdr3_aa: CASSDGGSQETQYF; cdr3_nt: TGTGCCAGCAGTGATGGGGGGAGCCAAGAGACCCAGTACTTC
j_call: TRBJ2-7; v_call: TRBV10-3; d_call: TRBD1; clone_size: few; cdr3_aa: CAISPGQGSSYEQYF; cdr3_nt: TGTGCCATCAGTCCGGGACAGGGGAGCTCCTACGAGCAGTACTTC
j_call: TRBJ2-4; v_call: TRBV30; d_call: TRBD2; clone_size: many; cdr3_aa: CAWSVTSGSIQYF; cdr3_nt: TGTGCCTGGAGTGTAACTAGCGGGAGCATTCAGTACTTC
j_call: TRBJ2-1; v_call: TRBV20-1; d_call: NA; clone_size: medium-sized; cdr3_aa: CSAREVVYNEQFF; cdr3_nt: TGCAGTGCTAGAGAGGTCGTCTACAATGAGCAGTTCTTC
j_call: TRBJ2-1; v_call: TRBV20-1; d_call: NA; clone_size: NA; cdr3_aa: CSARDSYTPGDEQFF; cdr3_nt: TGCAGTGCTAGAGATAGTTATACCCCGGGAGATGAGCAGTTCTTC
j_call: TRBJ2-7; v_call: TRBV2; d_call: NA; clone_size: many; cdr3_aa: CASSEAYEQYF; cdr3_nt: TGTGCCAGCAGTGAGGCCTACGAGCAGTACTTC
j_call: TRBJ2-7; v_call: TRBV20-1; d_call: TRBD2; clone_size: NA; cdr3_aa: CSAFPTAGVAIYEQYF; cdr3_nt: TGCAGTGCCTTCCCGACAGCGGGAGTTGCCATCTACGAGCAGTACTTC
j_call: TRBJ2-5; v_call: TRBV11-2; d_call: NA; clone_size: once; cdr3_aa: CASSPTGTLREAQYF; cdr3_nt: TGTGCCAGCAGCCCAACAGGGACCCTCCGGGAGGCCCAGTACTTC
j_call: TRBJ2-3; v_call: TRBV15; d_call: NA; clone_size: many; cdr3_aa: CATSRAAGGTDTQYF; cdr3_nt: TGTGCCACCAGCAGAGCGGCAGGGGGCACAGATACGCAGTATTTT
j_call: TRBJ1-5; v_call: TRBV3-1; d_call: NA; clone_size: once; cdr3_aa: CASSQDGHNQPQHF; cdr3_nt: TGTGCCAGCAGCCAAGATGGCCACAATCAGCCCCAGCATTTT
j_call: TRBJ2-7; v_call: TRBV5-1; d_call: TRBD2; clone_size: medium-sized; cdr3_aa: CASSSASGGSKEQYF; cdr3_nt: TGCGCCAGCAGCTCAGCCTCGGGCGGGAGTAAGGAGCAGTACTTC
j_call: TRBJ1-2; v_call: TRBV7-8; d_call: NA; clone_size: NA; cdr3_aa: CASSSRGSYGYTF; cdr3_nt: TGTGCCAGCAGCTCCCGGGGTTCCTATGGCTACACCTTC
j_call: TRBJ1-6; v_call: TRBV24-1; d_call: NA; clone_size: many; cdr3_aa: CATSEAYNSPLHF; cdr3_nt: TGTGCCACCAGTGAGGCTTATAATTCACCCCTCCACTTT
j_call: TRBJ2-3; v_call: TRBV7-3; d_call: NA; clone_size: medium-sized; cdr3_aa: CASSLVGGTDTQYF; cdr3_nt: TGTGCCAGCAGCTTGGTGGGGGGCACAGATACGCAGTATTTT
j_call: TRBJ2-7; v_call: TRBV5-5; d_call: TRBD1; clone_size: NA; cdr3_aa: CASSFRGQVSSYEQYF; cdr3_nt: TGTGCCAGCAGCTTCCGTGGACAGGTTAGCTCCTACGAGCAGTACTTC
j_call: TRBJ2-3; v_call: TRBV20-1; d_call: TRBD2; clone_size: many; cdr3_aa: CSANTGGTDTQYF; cdr3_nt: TGCAGTGCAAACACGGGAGGAACAGATACGCAGTATTTT
j_call: TRBJ1-1; v_call: TRBV29-1; d_call: NA; clone_size: NA; cdr3_aa: CSVDSRDTEAFF; cdr3_nt: TGCAGCGTTGATTCCAGGGACACTGAAGCTTTCTTT
j_call: TRBJ2-7; v_call: TRBV20-1; d_call: TRBD1; clone_size: NA; cdr3_aa: CSARATGTYEQYF; cdr3_nt: TGCAGTGCTAGAGCGACAGGGACCTACGAGCAGTACTTC
j_call: TRBJ2-7; v_call: TRBV5-1; d_call: NA; clone_size: NA; cdr3_aa: CASSWDFPSSYEQYF; cdr3_nt: TGCGCCAGCAGCTGGGACTTTCCGAGCTCCTACGAGCAGTACTTC
j_call: TRBJ1-5; v_call: TRBV9; d_call: NA; clone_size: few; cdr3_aa: CASSAGRGGSSNQPQHF; cdr3_nt: TGTGCCAGCAGCGCCGGACGGGGGGGATCGAGCAATCAGCCCCAGCATTTT
j_call: TRBJ1-5; v_call: TRBV19; d_call: NA; clone_size: many; cdr3_aa: CASSRGGQPQHF; cdr3_nt: TGTGCCAGTAGTAGGGGGGGTCAGCCCCAGCATTTT
j_call: TRBJ1-2; v_call: TRBV19; d_call: NA; clone_size: many; cdr3_aa: CASSIGPSANYGYTF; cdr3_nt: TGTGCCAGTAGTATAGGACCGAGTGCTAACTATGGCTACACCTTC
j_call: TRBJ1-5; v_call: TRBV12-3/TRBV12-4; d_call: NA; clone_size: NA; cdr3_aa: CASSFNSASNQPQHF; cdr3_nt: TGTGCCAGCAGTTTTAACAGTGCAAGCAATCAGCCCCAGCATTTT
j_call: TRBJ2-7; v_call: TRBV7-9; d_call: NA; clone_size: NA; cdr3_aa: CAIRGGKHEQYF; cdr3_nt: TGTGCCATCAGGGGCGGAAAGCACGAGCAGTACTTT
j_call: TRBJ2-1; v_call: TRBV12-3/TRBV12-4; d_call: NA; clone_size: once; cdr3_aa: CASSLAGADNEQFF; cdr3_nt: TGTGCCAGCAGTTTAGCCGGGGCGGACAATGAGCAGTTCTTC
j_call: TRBJ1-5; v_call: TRBV10-1; d_call: NA; clone_size: few; cdr3_aa: CASSEGGLHQPQHF; cdr3_nt: TGCGCCAGCAGTGAGGGAGGGTTGCATCAGCCCCAGCATTTT
j_call: TRBJ1-6; v_call: TRBV20-1; d_call: NA; clone_size: NA; cdr3_aa: CSARGPRPNSPLHF; cdr3_nt: TGCAGTGCTCGCGGCCCCAGGCCTAATTCACCCCTCCACTTT
j_call: TRBJ2-7; v_call: TRBV7-9; d_call: NA; clone_size: once; cdr3_aa: CASSPTGTIPYEQYF; cdr3_nt: TGTGCCAGCAGCCCAACGGGGACAATCCCCTACGAGCAGTACTTC
j_call: TRBJ2-7; v_call: TRBV15; d_call: TRBD2; clone_size: NA; cdr3_aa: CATSDGTSGSFSYEQYF; cdr3_nt: TGTGCCACCAGTGATGGGACTAGCGGGAGTTTCTCCTACGAGCAGTACTTC
j_call: TRBJ1-1; v_call: TRBV15; d_call: NA; clone_size: NA; cdr3_aa: CATSVRHLVTDTEAFF; cdr3_nt: TGTGCCACCAGCGTTCGACACTTAGTTACGGACACTGAAGCTTTCTTT
j_call: TRBJ1-2; v_call: TRBV2; d_call: TRBD1; clone_size: NA; cdr3_aa: CASSTRTGVYGYTF; cdr3_nt: TGTGCCAGCAGCACCCGGACAGGGGTCTATGGCTACACCTTC
j_call: TRBJ2-3; v_call: TRBV5-5; d_call: NA; clone_size: many; cdr3_aa: CASSFFLSSTDTQYF; cdr3_nt: TGTGCCAGCAGCTTTTTCTTATCCAGCACAGATACGCAGTATTTT
j_call: TRBJ2-3; v_call: TRBV20-1; d_call: TRBD2; clone_size: once; cdr3_aa: CSASSSTSRQSTDTQYF; cdr3_nt: TGCAGTGCCAGCAGCTCGACTAGCAGACAAAGCACAGATACGCAGTATTTT
j_call: TRBJ1-4; v_call: TRBV28; d_call: TRBD1; clone_size: NA; cdr3_aa: CASTGQGRSTNEKLFF; cdr3_nt: TGTGCCAGCACCGGACAGGGACGTTCAACTAATGAAAAACTGTTTTTT
j_call: TRBJ2-7; v_call: TRBV6-2/TRBV6-3; d_call: NA; clone_size: NA; cdr3_aa: CAISDRGRAYEQYF; cdr3_nt: TGTGCCATATCGGATCGGGGACGGGCCTACGAGCAGTACTTC
j_call: TRBJ2-7; v_call: TRBV12-3/TRBV12-4; d_call: NA; clone_size: NA; cdr3_aa: CASRSRVGPYEQYF; cdr3_nt: TGTGCCAGCAGGTCCAGGGTTGGTCCCTACGAGCAGTACTTC
j_call: TRBJ2-5; v_call: TRBV20-1; d_call: TRBD2; clone_size: few; cdr3_aa: CSARDVTSGRQETQYF; cdr3_nt: TGCAGTGCTAGAGATGTAACTAGCGGGAGGCAAGAGACCCAGTACTTC
j_call: TRBJ2-1; v_call: TRBV2; d_call: TRBD2; clone_size: NA; cdr3_aa: CASSELLAGVF; cdr3_nt: TGTGCCAGCAGTGAGCTCCTAGCGGGGGTCTTC
j_call: TRBJ1-5; v_call: TRBV19; d_call: TRBD1; clone_size: NA; cdr3_aa: CASKRGTGDQPQHF; cdr3_nt: TGTGCCAGTAAACGGGGGACAGGGGATCAGCCCCAGCATTTT